The 14 T cell receptor beta chains given below trace back to one sample, sequenced in a study of Graves' ophthalmopathy and Graves' hyperthyroidism. RNA transcripts served as template for amplifying TCR beta CDR3 sequences. In the first round, RT-PCR was carried out with HTBI primers, and a multiplex PCR formed the second round. TCRdb re-called the multiplex PCR reads with MiXCR, one entry per CDR3 protein. The data show 620,000 or so distinct CDR3 sequences, 22% seen once. Input material: peripheral blood. The receptors come from a woman aged 18-29 years with stable Graves' hyperthyroidism. Some clones in this sample may be carry-over from other donors' samples.

This clonotype has at least ten counts. The V and J genes are TRBV6-2 or TRBV6-3 and TRBJ2-2; TRBD1 or TRBD2 may be the D gene (6 bases each). The germline V and J ends were trimmed by 2 bases and 1 base, with 14 bases remaining between them. The germline V gene has CDR1 MNHEY and CDR2 SVGEGT. The CDR3 loop spans 17 amino acids. CDR3 sequence (DNA): TGTGCCAGCAGTTACGGCGGGACACCGATGAACACCGGGGAGCTGTTTTTT. As protein: CASSYGGTPMNTGELFF.

This clonotype was picked up many times. V is TRBV11-3 and J is TRBJ1-6; D not certain. Trimming removed 4 bases at V and 10 bases at J, with 14 bases between. This CDR3 has 14 amino acids. From germline, CDR1 is SGHNT and CDR2 YENEEA. In DNA, the CDR3 is TGTGCCAGCAGCTCCCGGCAGAAGGGATCACCCCTCCACTTT. Protein product: CASSSRQKGSPLHF.

The sample holds many counts of this clonotype. V and J are TRBV28 and TRBJ2-2, with TRBD1 identical over 9 bases. Germline-derived CDR1 and CDR2 are MDHEN and SYDVKM. The V gene end was trimmed by 3 bases and the J gene end by 4 bases; junction bases not matched to a gene: 12. CDR3 length: 18 amino acids. The CDR3 DNA sequence: TGTGCCAGCAGTTTCCCGAACAGGGGGCGATTTGTCACCGGGGAGCTGTTTTTT. Its protein is CASSFPNRGRFVTGELFF.

This clonotype was counted only a few times. CDR3 nucleotides: TGTGCCAGCAGCTTCGGACGGAGGGCAGATACGCAGTATTTT. It specifies CASSFGRRADTQYF. The chain recombines TRBV9 with TRBJ2-3; a weak D match, TRBD2 (6 bases). The V gene lost 4 bases and the J gene lost 4 bases, with 13 bases spanning the gap. The germline CDR1 and CDR2 sequences are SGDLS and YYNGEE. This CDR3 region has 14 residues.

This clonotype came up a few times. This may be a read error: a much more frequent sequence differs by one nucleotide. The J gene is TRBJ1-2, the V gene TRBV20-1; tentative D call: TRBD1 (5 bases). This CDR3 comprises 13 residues. Germline V gene data show CDR1 as DFQATT and CDR2 as SNEGSKA (reference sequence). V lost 6 bases to trimming and J lost 7 bases, with 18 bases between them. CDR3 residues: CSAVPLDGGGYTF. CDR3 nucleotide sequence: TGCAGTGCCGTCCCCTTAGACGGGGGTGGCTACACCTTC.

Many counts were recorded for this clonotype. The chain employs TRBV11-2 and TRBJ1-2; D is perhaps TRBD1 (5 bases). Germline V CDR1 and CDR2: SGHAT, FQNNGV. The ends were cut back, 4 bases at V and 1 base at J, with 13 bases in the middle. The CDR3 is made up of 15 amino acids. The CDR3: CASSSPGGGNYGYTF. CDR3 DNA sequence: TGTGCCAGCAGCTCCCCCGGGGGGGGTAACTATGGCTACACCTTC.

There are many counts of this clonotype. The J gene is TRBJ1-2, the V gene TRBV29-1; no definite D call. V lost 5 bases, J lost 5 bases, and 12 bases lay in between. There are 12 residues in the CDR3. Looked up from germline, CDR1 is SQVTM and CDR2 is ANQGSEA. The CDR3 sequence: CSVLIGVYGYTF. DNA for the CDR3: TGCAGCGTTTTAATTGGAGTTTATGGCTACACCTTC.

On this clonotype itself: A much larger clone lies a single base off, so this may be a read error. The chain recombines TRBV12-3 or TRBV12-4 with TRBJ1-1; possible D gene TRBD1, 5 bases. V lost 3 bases and J 0 bases, leaving 14 bases between the germline ends. The CDR3 spans 16 residues. The CDR3 nucleotides read TGTGCCAGCAGTTTTGCAGCAGGGACCATGAACACTGAAGCTTTCTTT. Its protein product is CASSFAAGTMNTEAFF.

There are a few counts of this clonotype. This may be a read error: a much more frequent sequence differs by one nucleotide. The conserved phenylalanine or tryptophan normally closing the CDR3 is absent here, so this likely arose from a read error. This chain uses TRBV6-2 or TRBV6-3 with TRBJ1-6; D gene uncertain. The CDR3 is 11 residues long. Per the germline V gene, CDR1 is MNHEY and CDR2 is SVGEGT. V was cut by 6 bases and J by 8 bases, with 5 bases left in between. The CDR3 here is CASSPDSPLHS. Here the CDR3 DNA reads TGTGCCAGCAGCCCGGATTCACCCCTCCACTCT.

The table lists this clonotype with many counts. V and J are TRBV7-2 and TRBJ1-3; the D is unclear. This CDR3 comprises 12 residues. The ends were cut back, 4 bases at V and 9 bases at J, with 10 bases in the middle. CDR1 and CDR2 (germline): SGHTA, FQGNSA. CDR3 DNA sequence: TGTGCCAGCAGCTCCCAGGTCGGCACCATATATTTT. It specifies CASSSQVGTIYF.

About this clonotype: A read error may be the cause here, since a much bigger clone is one base away. This chain links TRBV2 with TRBJ2-5; 7 positions match TRBD1. The CDR3 covers 11 residues. The germline CDR1 and CDR2 sequences are SNHLY and FYNNEI. The ends lost 8 bases at V and 3 bases at J; junction bases unmatched: 0. As DNA, the CDR3 is TGTGCCAGCGGGACAGAAGAGACCCAGTACTTC. It encodes CASGTEETQYF.

With regard to this clonotype: With a much larger clone just one base away, this may be a read error. For the CDR3, the DNA is TGTGCCAGCAGCTCCGTGGGGGACACTGAAGCTTTCTTT. Translating it yields CASSSVGDTEAFF. The chain links TRBV11-2 to TRBJ1-1; D perhaps matches TRBD1 (5 bases). Trimming took 4 bases from V and 3 from J, leaving 9 bases between them. CDR3 length: 13 amino acids. Germline V gene sequence: CDR1 SGHAT, CDR2 FQNNGV.

This chain uses TRBV7-3 with TRBJ2-7; D not certain. With 6 bases removed from V and 1 base from J, the gap between germline ends came to 13 bases. CDR3 length equals 14 residues. CDR1 is SGHTA, CDR2 FQGTGA, per germline. This chain's CDR3 is CASSSTARSYEQYF. The CDR3 DNA reads TGTGCCAGCAGTTCCACTGCTAGATCCTACGAGCAGTACTTC.

V and J are TRBV12-3 or TRBV12-4 and TRBJ2-7; D might be TRBD1 (6 bases). The CDR3 consists of 15 residues. V lost 5 bases and J 6 bases, leaving 20 bases between the germline ends. The CDR3 sequence is CASSHGTMPKVEQYF. The CDR3 nucleotides read TGTGCCAGCAGTCACGGGACAATGCCTAAAGTCGAGCAGTACTTC.